This section outlines one TCR beta chain sequence together with its context. Its antigen is as yet unknown. The sample is drawn from a study of T cells after yellow fever vaccination. It was through 5'RACE template switching that TCR cDNA was made, with a universal primer site and UMIs added. TCRdb reprocessed the 5' RACE reads via MiXCR and lists one record per CDR3 protein. The table has some 350,000 distinct CDR3 sequences, 7.5% to 9% seen once. Findings and caveats of the study: Bulk-population clonotypes that are abundant could appear as contaminants in FACS-sorted repertoires. Peaking faster, on day 5 versus 15, the secondary response was nonetheless weaker. Only a small proportion of the clonotypes turned up in both the CD4 and the CD8 compartments, likely arising from convergent recombination.

The CDR3 is 11 residues long. Germline CDR1 is DFQATT and CDR2 is SNEGSKA (reference sequence). Trimming took 3 bases from V and 2 from J, leaving 3 bases between them. This TCR came from a man between 18 and 35 years old who received the YFV17D yellow fever vaccine. Sequenced here: PBMCs, sampled on the day of the first yellow fever vaccination. The chain recombines TRBV20-1 with TRBJ2-3; no firm D call. The CDR3 DNA reads TGCAGTGCTAGTTACACAGATACGCAGTATTTT. Translated, it gives CSASYTDTQYF.